This entry features one TCR beta chain sequence. This sample is part of a study of blood T cell repertoires in COVID-19. The CDR3 loop spans 15 amino acids. V dropped 5 bases and J dropped 6; count of bases not matched to a gene: 11. Per germline, CDR1 KGHDR and CDR2 SFDVKD. Authors' methods: Reference gene primers were amplified, and this amplification served to estimate nucleated cell counts. Libraries were prepared by immunoSEQ multiplex PCR; TCRdb keeps only in-frame clonotypes and omits some of them. V, J and clone size are those of that table, while D and trimming were read from the DNA. The data contain 70,000 or so clones, around 83% of them singletons.

This TCR was recovered from a woman aged 60-70 years with acute or convalescent COVID-19. The rearrangement joins TRBV24-1 to TRBJ1-2; TRBD1 matches at 7 bases. Specimen: peripheral blood. In nucleotides, the CDR3 is TGTGCCACCAGTGCTACAGGGGATCGACCGGATGGCTACACCTTC. Amino acid sequence: CATSATGDRPDGYTF.